These T cell receptor beta chains were read from a single sample in a study of blood T cell repertoires in COVID-19. Sequenced by immunoSEQ multiplex PCR; TCRdb stores in-frame clones only, minus some. The repertoire has about 170,000 clones, roughly 85% of them found once; the top ten carry around 20%. Sequences were obtained from PBMCs or T cells enriched from blood (not recorded which). These receptors originate from a woman in her 70s in a cohort exposed to, infected with or recovered from COVID-19 (not recorded which). The CDR3 runs from the conserved cysteine through the conserved F or W. Fields, in order: clone size, V gene, D gene, J gene, CDR3 protein, CDR3 DNA. The D gene is left open where the match is weak. Expanded clones get a size class; other rows say once, few or many, or leave the size out.

NA	TRBV4-1	NA	TRBJ2-7	CASSPAVARSYEQYF	TGCGCCAGCAGCCCTGCTGTGGCCAGGTCCTACGAGCAGTACTTC
NA	TRBV21-1	NA	TRBJ2-4	CASSKGPDRSKTLAKNIQYF	TGTGCCAGCAGCAAAGGCCCGGACAGAAGCAAAACTCTAGCCAAAAACATTCAGTACTTC
NA	TRBV18	NA	TRBJ2-2	CASSPTERVGELFF	TGTGCCAGCTCACCGACAGAGAGAGTTGGGGAGCTGTTTTTT
NA	TRBV28	TRBD1	TRBJ2-7	CASSGTANSQAPYEQYF	TGTGCCAGCAGCGGGACAGCGAACTCCCAGGCCCCCTACGAGCAGTACTTC
NA	TRBV6-1	NA	TRBJ2-1	CASSVAPPVPLSYNEQFF	TGTGCCAGCAGTGTAGCCCCCCCGGTTCCCCTGTCCTACAATGAGCAGTTCTTC
NA	TRBV11-2	NA	TRBJ1-1	CASSLSPQVLGAFF	TGTGCCAGCAGCTTAAGCCCCCAGGTACTTGGAGCTTTCTTT
NA	TRBV20-1	TRBD2	TRBJ2-3	CSASGGRGRTDTQYF	TGCAGTGCTAGTGGCGGGAGAGGACGCACAGATACGCAGTATTTT
once	TRBV5-8	NA	TRBJ1-1	CASSLGANRAFF	TGTGCCAGCAGCCTGGGGGCTAATAGGGCTTTCTTT
NA	TRBV4-2	NA	TRBJ1-1	CASSPSSRLNTEAFF	TGTGCCAGCAGCCCCTCCTCCAGGCTGAACACTGAAGCTTTCTTT
NA	TRBV3-1/TRBV3-2	TRBD1	TRBJ1-2	CASSYGTGNGYTF	TGTGCCAGCAGTTACGGGACAGGGAATGGCTACACCTTC